Presented here are 21 T cell receptor beta chains from one specimen sequenced in a study of blood T cell repertoires in COVID-19. The protocol was immunoSEQ multiplex PCR, while the TCRdb copy is restricted to in-frame clones and leaves out a portion. The sample records 350,000 or so clones, 80% to 95% being singletons. The sequencing sample was made of PBMCs or T cells enriched from blood (not recorded which). Source of these receptors: a woman aged 25-40 years who had recovered from COVID-19.

As concerns this clone: A junction end diverges from the germline sequence, so it may reflect a read error. This rearrangement joins TRBV28 to TRBJ2-7, with D maybe TRBD1 (6 bases). The germline gives CDR1 MDHEN, CDR2 SYDVKM. This CDR3 contains 12 residues. The CDR3: CASSLMNGQWHF. The CDR3 DNA sequence: TGTGCCAGCAGTTTAATGAACGGACAGTGGCACTTC.

This chain connects TRBV19 to TRBJ2-3; 8 nucleotides match TRBD2. Germline V gene lookup returns CDR1 LNHDA and CDR2 SQIVND (reference sequence). The CDR3 extends over 13 amino acids. The J segment lost 4 bases and the V segment lost 8 bases, leaving 5 bases of the junction unmatched. The CDR3 loop is CASGGSGADTQYF. CDR3 bases: TGTGCCAGTGGAGGTAGCGGGGCAGATACGCAGTATTTT. Supplemented by reference TRBV19 and TRBJ2-3, the full variable domain reads DGGITQSPKYLFRKEGQNVTLSCEQNLNHDAMYWYRQDPGQGLRLIYYSQIVNDFQKGDIAEGYSVSREKKESFPLTVTSAQKNPTAFYLCASGGSGADTQYFGPGTRLTVL.

This sequence joins TRBV10-1 and TRBJ2-7; 8 bases line up with TRBD1. With V trimmed by 5 bases and J by 6 bases, 9 bases remained unmatched. Germline V gives CDR1 WNHNN, CDR2 SYGVQD (reference sequence). The CDR3 is made up of 14 amino acids. CDR3 nucleotides: TGCGCCAGCAGTTCGGACAGGGTATCGTTCGAGCAGTACTTC. This encodes CASSSDRVSFEQYF.

The genes are TRBV7-6 and TRBJ2-5, with D possibly being TRBD2 (6 bases). Germline V gene data show CDR1 as SGHVS and CDR2 as FNYEAQ. The V gene lost 0 bases and the J gene lost 4 bases, with 6 bases spanning the gap. The CDR3 totals 13 residues. CDR3 DNA: TGTGCCAGCAGCTTAGCAGCGGGAGAGACCCAGTACTTC. The encoded protein is CASSLAAGETQYF.

The chain links TRBV28 to TRBJ1-2; no clear D gene. The CDR3 sequence is 11 residues long. CDR1 is MDHEN and CDR2 is SYDVKM in the germline V gene. Trimming took off 7 bases at V and 4 bases at J, with 7 bases between the two ends. In DNA form, the CDR3 reads TGTGCCAGCACCCCCGGCTATGGCTACACCTTC. It codes for CASTPGYGYTF.

V gene TRBV4-3 combines with J gene TRBJ2-7, with 8 bases fitting TRBD1. V lost 3 bases and J lost 6; bases outside the gene matches: 4. The germline CDR1 and CDR2 sequences are LGHNA and YSLEER. The CDR3 runs to 13 residues. The CDR3 DNA follows: TGCGCCAGCAGCCAGGGGACAGGCCTCGAGCAGTACTTC. As protein: CASSQGTGLEQYF.

The chain joins TRBV5-1 to TRBJ2-5; perhaps TRBD2 as D (5 bases). The CDR3 loop spans 14 amino acids. V was cut by 3 bases and J by 2 bases, with 11 bases left in between. Germline-derived CDR1 and CDR2 are SGHRS and YFSETQ. The CDR3 nucleotides read TGCGCCAGCAGCTCGGGATCCCAACAAGAGACCCAGTACTTC. Amino acid sequence: CASSSGSQQETQYF.

The CDR3 bases are TGTGCCAGCAGCCAAGATTTGCGGCAGTACAATGAGCAGTTCTTC. Amino acids: CASSQDLRQYNEQFF. The V gene is TRBV4-2, the J gene TRBJ2-1; D is unresolved. Germline CDR1 is LGHNA and CDR2 is YNFKEQ. CDR3 length: 15 residues. V dropped 0 bases and J dropped 4 bases, with 10 bases sitting between them.

The table lists this clone with a few counts. The V and J genes are TRBV12-3 or TRBV12-4 and TRBJ2-5; perhaps TRBD1 as D (6 bases). Trimming cost V 6 bases and J 5 bases, with 13 bases left between them. This CDR3 spans 13 amino acids. For the CDR3, the DNA is TGTGCCAGCAGCCCCAGGGGTGGCGAGACCCAGTACTTC. Its protein product is CASSPRGGETQYF.

J is TRBJ2-7 and V is TRBV6-6, with 7 bases fitting TRBD1. The CDR3 covers 16 residues. V shed 5 bases and J 2 bases; nucleotides not matched to a gene: 12. Germline V gene data show CDR1 as MNHNY and CDR2 as SVGAGI (reference sequence). The CDR3 is CASSKQQGFVPYEQYF. CDR3 coding DNA: TGTGCCAGCAGTAAGCAACAGGGGTTTGTCCCCTACGAGCAGTACTTC.

The gene calls are TRBV28 and TRBJ1-1; TRBD1 is a possible D gene (6 bases). V lost 8 bases and J 0 bases, leaving 10 bases between the germline ends. The germline gives CDR1 MDHEN, CDR2 SYDVKM. The length of the CDR3 is 13 residues. In DNA, the CDR3 is TGTGCCAGCCTAGGACAGATGAACACTGAAGCTTTCTTT. This gives the protein CASLGQMNTEAFF.

The chain employs TRBV9 and TRBJ2-3, with a possible D match to TRBD2 (6 bases). With 1 base removed from V and 3 bases from J, the gap between germline ends came to 18 bases. Per germline, CDR1 SGDLS and CDR2 YYNGEE. This CDR3 comprises 17 residues. CDR3 loop: CASSVTARGMGTDTQYF. The DNA for the CDR3 is TGTGCCAGCAGCGTAACGGCCCGGGGGATGGGAACAGATACGCAGTATTTT.

The chain is built from TRBV9 and TRBJ2-5, with 9 positions matching TRBD2. This CDR3 region has 23 residues. V was pared by 0 bases and J by 5 bases, with 29 bases of the junction left unmatched. The V gene's germline CDR1 is SGDLS and CDR2 YYNGEE. CDR3 in DNA: TGTGCCAGCAGCGTAGGATCTCGGGGGGGGTCTAGCGGGACTCAAACCCTCCGGGAGACCCAGTACTTC. This codes for CASSVGSRGGSSGTQTLRETQYF.

The rearrangement joins TRBV7-9 to TRBJ2-5; 10 bases map to TRBD2. J lost 2 bases, V lost 8 bases, and 5 bases had no gene match. The CDR3 sequence is 14 residues long. Germline values: CDR1 SEHNR, CDR2 FQNEAQ (reference sequence). The CDR3 bases are TGTGCCAGCCGACGGACTAGCGGTCAAGAGACCCAGTACTTC. It codes for CASRRTSGQETQYF.

This clone was observed a handful of times. The genes are TRBV6-2 or TRBV6-3 and TRBJ2-2; no clear D. Trimming removed 0 bases from V and 3 bases from J, with 11 bases in between. The CDR3 consists of 16 residues. Germline assignment: CDR1 MNHEY and CDR2 SVGEGT. The CDR3 bases are TGTGCCAGCAGTTACTCGCCGGGTATGCACACCGGGGAGCTGTTTTTT. The encoded protein is CASSYSPGMHTGELFF.

The chain has TRBV6-2 or TRBV6-3 and TRBJ1-2; D gene unclear. This CDR3 is 14 amino acids long. The ends were cut back, 5 bases at V and 4 bases at J, with 14 bases in the middle. From germline, CDR1 is MNHEY and CDR2 SVGEGT. CDR3 in amino acids: CASSHSATAYGYTF. CDR3 nucleotides: TGTGCCAGCAGTCATTCAGCGACCGCCTATGGCTACACCTTC.

The V call is TRBV27, the J call TRBJ2-7; no clear D gene. Germline CDR1 is MNHEY and CDR2 is SMNVEV (reference sequence). The V gene lost 5 bases and the J gene lost 0 bases, with 11 bases spanning the gap. The CDR3 consists of 14 residues. For the CDR3, the DNA is TGTGCCAGCAGTGTCCGACCTAGCTCCTACGAGCAGTACTTC. Amino acid sequence: CASSVRPSSYEQYF.

The rearrangement joins TRBV9 to TRBJ2-7; a possible D gene is TRBD1 (6 bases). With 4 bases removed from V and 5 bases from J, the gap between germline ends came to 10 bases. Germline-derived CDR1 and CDR2 are SGDLS and YYNGEE. CDR3 size: 12 residues. CDR3 sequence (DNA): TGTGCCAGCAGCCACACAGGGAACGAGCAGTACTTC. Translated, it gives CASSHTGNEQYF.

This clone was counted between two and nine times. The chain uses TRBV28 and TRBJ1-2, with TRBD1 matching 8 bases. The V gene's germline CDR1 is MDHEN and CDR2 SYDVKM. This CDR3 region has 18 residues. The V and J ends lost 4 bases and 3 bases, in that order; junction bases with no gene match: 16. CDR3 DNA: TGTGCCAGCAGTTCCCAAGATTGGACAGGGAGGACTTACTATGGCTACACCTTC. Translating it yields CASSSQDWTGRTYYGYTF.

The V gene is TRBV4-2, the J gene TRBJ2-1; maybe TRBD2 (5 bases). This CDR3 has 12 residues. Per the germline V gene, CDR1 is LGHNA and CDR2 is YNFKEQ. Trimming removed 5 bases from V and 8 bases from J, with 10 bases in between. The DNA of the CDR3 is TGTGCCAGCAGCTTTACTAGGGATGAGCAGTTCTTC. It encodes CASSFTRDEQFF.

V usage is TRBV28 and J usage is TRBJ1-4, with D unresolved. The V gene lost 2 bases and the J gene lost 4 bases, with 11 bases spanning the gap. This CDR3 has 15 residues. Germline V gene sequence: CDR1 MDHEN, CDR2 SYDVKM. CDR3 DNA sequence: TGTGCCAGCAGTTTAGGTCAGGTTCATAATGAAAAACTGTTTTTT. It is translated as CASSLGQVHNEKLFF.